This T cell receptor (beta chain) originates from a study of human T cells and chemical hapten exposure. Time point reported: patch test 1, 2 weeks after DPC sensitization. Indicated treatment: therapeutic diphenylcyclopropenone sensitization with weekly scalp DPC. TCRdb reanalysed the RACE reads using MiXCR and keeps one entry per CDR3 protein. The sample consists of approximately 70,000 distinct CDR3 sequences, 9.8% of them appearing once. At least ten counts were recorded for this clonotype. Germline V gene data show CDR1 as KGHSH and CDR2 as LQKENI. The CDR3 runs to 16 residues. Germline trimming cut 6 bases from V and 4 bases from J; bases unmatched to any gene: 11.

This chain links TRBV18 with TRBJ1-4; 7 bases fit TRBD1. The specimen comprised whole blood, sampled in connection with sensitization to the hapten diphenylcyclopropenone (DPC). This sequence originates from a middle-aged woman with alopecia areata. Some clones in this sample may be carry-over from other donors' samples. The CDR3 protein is CASSQEPGTDNEKLFF. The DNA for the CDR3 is TGTGCCAGCTCCCAAGAACCCGGGACAGATAATGAAAAACTGTTTTTT.